This TCR beta chain was identified during a study of cytomegalovirus exposure and HLA in healthy donors. Study summary: Membership in the Caucasian-associated ancestry cluster was found for 75% to 90% of almost 400 genotyped donors.

PCR amplification relied on 60 Vbeta primers (plus 13 Jbeta primers). The table came from immunoSEQ multiplex PCR; TCRdb's copy has only in-frame clones and leaves some out. The sample lists 150,000 or so clones; 82% were seen once. Study conclusions and caveats: It was reportedly the case that the classifier diagnosed cytomegalovirus status with high specificity and sensitivity. Cytomegalovirus association was assigned to about 150 TCR beta chains.

CDR3 size: 13 residues. The trim removed 7 bases at V and 2 bases at J, leaving 4 bases unmatched. CDR1 LNHDA and CDR2 SQIVND come from the germline V gene (reference sequence). As to this clone: Its antigen is undetermined.

The V call is TRBV19, the J call TRBJ1-1; TRBD1 agrees at 7 bases. Sequenced sample: PBMCs. The receptor was derived from a young man in good health and CMV-seropositive. The chain's CDR3 is CASTRTGNTEAFF. The CDR3 DNA sequence: TGTGCCAGTACCAGGACAGGAAACACTGAAGCTTTCTTT.